This T cell receptor (beta chain) was observed in a study of siplizumab effects on memory and regulatory T cells. The study's findings and limits: Naive T cells, seemingly more diverse than memory cells, seemed major alloresponse contributors. The authors mapped only a minor fraction of alloreactive clones to unstimulated subsets. In roughly 75-96% of proliferating CD4+ or CD8+ clones, a naive or memory phenotype could not be assigned. The study found that siplizumab significantly reduced alloreactive sequences traceable to unstimulated CD4+ memory cells.

Of note for this clone: The antigen is undetermined.

Repertoires were generated with immunoSEQ multiplex PCR, while TCRdb's copy carries only in-frame clones and drops some. The table records around 87,000 clones, 90% of them present only once. The CDR3 totals 11 residues. Germline V gene data show CDR1 as SGHKS and CDR2 as YYEKEE (reference sequence). The V gene lost 4 bases and the J gene lost 6 bases, with 8 bases spanning the gap. This receptor was obtained from a human donor in good health. The sample comprised CD4+ T cells sorted from blood. The rearrangement joins TRBV5-5 to TRBJ2-7; D ambiguous. CDR3 nucleotides: TGTGCCAGCAGCCTCGTGAGCGAGCAGTACTTC. It codes for CASSLVSEQYF.